The entry that follows covers one T cell receptor (beta chain) sequence. Its antigen remains unknown. Other DNA sequences from this sample encode an identical CDR3 as well. This sample was included in a study of cytomegalovirus exposure and HLA in healthy donors. Notes on the study in general: High specificity and sensitivity for cytomegalovirus status were reported for the classifier. No immune exposure information besides CMV serostatus was available. The study reported that TCR beta sequences accurately predicted HLA-A and HLA-B alleles in most subjects.

The germline V gene has CDR1 MGHRA and CDR2 YSYEKL. Trimming shortened V by 0 bases and J by 4 bases, and 6 bases separated the two germline ends. The CDR3 loop spans 13 amino acids. The PCR ran on 60 Vbeta and 13 Jbeta primers. Here immunoSEQ multiplex PCR was the method, and the copy in TCRdb shows in-frame clones only, minus some. Here the sample spans about 100,000 clones, about 75% being singletons. Sample: PBMCs. The chain employs TRBV4-1 and TRBJ1-1; D remains ambiguous. This receptor was identified in a man aged 35-49 years in good health and CMV-seropositive. The CDR3: CASSQEYSTEAFF. In DNA form, the CDR3 reads TGCGCCAGCAGCCAAGAGTACAGCACTGAAGCTTTCTTT.